The 14 T cell receptor beta chains in this list originate from one sample, sequenced in a study of regulatory T cells in long-lasting Graves disease. Libraries of TCR beta came from iRepertoire HTBI primers plus Arm-PCR of CDR3 regions. TCRdb analysed the multiplex PCR reads with MiXCR anew, one entry per CDR3 protein. The data show under 450,000 distinct CDR3 sequences, 12% seen once. Time point of the sample: newly diagnosed GD, antithyroid drugs for less than 3 months. From RNA extracted from PBMCs, the TCR library was made. The data also belong to a second study, concerning T cells in Graves' hyperthyroidism and ophthalmopathy.

Sequencing was performed on peripheral blood mononuclear cells (PBMCs), taken at new diagnosis, from a patient treated with antithyroid drugs. The origin of the receptors is a woman aged 18-29 years with Graves disease.

This chain uses TRBV20-1 with TRBJ1-5; unclear D gene. V was clipped by 3 bases and J by 0 bases, with 12 bases between them. The germline V gene has CDR1 DFQATT and CDR2 SNEGSKA (reference sequence). The CDR3 sequence is 15 residues long. As DNA, the CDR3 is TGCAGTGCTAGTGGTGTACAATATAGCAATCAGCCCCAGCATTTT. As protein: CSASGVQYSNQPQHF.

This clonotype has a handful of counts. A much larger clonotype is one base distant, so this may be a read error. The CDR3 does not end in the conserved phenylalanine or tryptophan, so this is likely a read error. The chain employs TRBV13 and TRBJ1-5; D is uncertain. Germline CDR1 reads PRHDT; CDR2 reads FYEKMQ (reference sequence). The CDR3 loop spans 13 amino acids. Deletions cut 4 bases from V and 7 bases from J, with 11 bases between. Here the CDR3 DNA reads TGTGCCAGCAGCTCATCCCGTGAGCAGCCCCAGCATCTT. It codes for CASSSSREQPQHL.

The table lists this clonotype with many counts. The chain uses TRBV11-2 and TRBJ1-1; 7 bases agree with TRBD1. Trimming cost V 1 base and J 3 bases; bases outside gene matches: 5. Germline-derived CDR1 and CDR2 are SGHAT and FQNNGV. The CDR3 runs to 15 residues. DNA of the CDR3: TGTGCCAGCAGCTTAGTTACAGGGGTAGACACTGAAGCTTTCTTT. It is translated as CASSLVTGVDTEAFF.

The chain combines TRBV29-1 with TRBJ1-1, with 9 positions matching TRBD1. The CDR3 extends over 10 amino acids. Germline V gene data show CDR1 as SQVTM and CDR2 as ANQGSEA. Trimming cost V 5 bases and J 11 bases; bases outside gene matches: 3. The CDR3 loop is CSVQGTGAFF. CDR3 bases: TGCAGCGTTCAAGGGACAGGGGCTTTCTTT.

Many counts were recorded for this clonotype. The chain has TRBV27 and TRBJ2-4; D is uncertain. The CDR3 is made up of 16 amino acids. The germline gives CDR1 MNHEY, CDR2 SMNVEV (reference sequence). V dropped 7 bases and J dropped 0 bases, with 16 bases sitting between them. CDR3 in amino acids: CASTSPAELAKNIQYF. The DNA for the CDR3 is TGTGCCAGCACCTCACCGGCGGAACTAGCCAAAAACATTCAGTACTTC.

The sample holds many counts of this clonotype. This chain links TRBV27 with TRBJ1-2, with D unclear. Germline CDR1 is MNHEY and CDR2 is SMNVEV (reference sequence). This CDR3 has 15 residues. The germline V and J ends were trimmed by 3 bases and 5 bases, with 16 bases remaining between them. CDR3 bases: TGTGCCAGCAGTTTCGTGGGTGGCAGTCTATATGGCTACACCTTC. This encodes CASSFVGGSLYGYTF.

This clonotype was recorded at least ten times. V usage is TRBV29-1 and J usage is TRBJ2-7, with unresolved D. CDR3 length equals 11 residues. The germline V and J ends were trimmed by 4 bases and 7 bases, with 11 bases remaining between them. CDR1 SQVTM and CDR2 ANQGSEA come from the germline V gene. This chain's CDR3 is CSVAPMGEQYF. The CDR3 coding sequence is TGCAGCGTTGCTCCGATGGGGGAGCAGTACTTC.

In its sample, this clonotype was seen many times. V gene TRBV27 combines with J gene TRBJ2-4; D unresolved. V was shortened by 6 bases and J by 1 base, with 13 bases between the two germline ends. The CDR3 is 15 residues long. CDR1 MNHEY and CDR2 SMNVEV come from the germline V gene (reference sequence). The CDR3: CASSQKNWAKNIQYF. The CDR3 coding sequence is TGTGCCAGCAGCCAGAAGAATTGGGCCAAAAACATTCAGTACTTC.

Turning to this clonotype: With a much larger clone just one base away, this may be a read error. As the CDR3 is not closed by the conserved phenylalanine or tryptophan, this likely results from a read error. The rearrangement joins TRBV6-2 or TRBV6-3 to TRBJ1-1, with D uncertain. The CDR3 is made up of 15 amino acids. Per germline, CDR1 MNHEY and CDR2 SVGEGT. Trimming stripped 2 bases from V and 4 bases from J, with 14 bases between. CDR3 sequence (DNA): TGTGCCAGCAGTTACACCTCCGGTTGGAGCACTGAAGCTTTCCTT. Translated, it gives CASSYTSGWSTEAFL.

As to this clonotype: This likely traces to a read error, being one base from a far larger clone. Written as DNA, the CDR3 is TGTGCCAGCAGCTCACCGGGACAGCGAATGAACACTGAAGTTTTCTTT. Its protein is CASSSPGQRMNTEVFF. V is TRBV6-2 or TRBV6-3 and J is TRBJ1-1, with 7 nucleotides matching TRBD1. This CDR3 is 16 amino acids long. Germline CDR1 reads MNHEY; CDR2 reads SVGEGT.

The chain joins TRBV5-5 to TRBJ2-7, with 8 nucleotides matching TRBD1. The CDR3 runs 15 residues. V lost 6 bases, J lost 1 base, and 9 bases stayed unmatched. Germline CDR1 SGHKS, CDR2 YYEKEE (reference sequence). DNA for the CDR3: TGTGCCAGCAATACGTACGGGACAGGTTCCTACGAGCAGTACTTC. It encodes CASNTYGTGSYEQYF.

This clonotype showed up many times. V is TRBV7-8 and J is TRBJ2-1, with D perhaps matching TRBD2 (5 bases). CDR1 and CDR2 (germline): SGHVS, FQNEAQ. This CDR3 is built from 18 residues. V lost 7 bases, J lost 3 bases, and 25 bases lay in between. CDR3 coding DNA: TGTGCCAGCACCAGCGACTACCCCCAGTTGAACTACTACAATGAGCAGTTCTTC. It specifies CASTSDYPQLNYYNEQFF.

The V call is TRBV20-1, the J call TRBJ1-1, with a weak D call TRBD1 (6 bases). This CDR3 is 12 amino acids long. Germline V gene lookup returns CDR1 DFQATT and CDR2 SNEGSKA (reference sequence). V dropped 6 bases and J dropped 2 bases, with 10 bases sitting between them. CDR3 sequence reads: CSAGQSNTEAFF. The DNA for the CDR3 is TGCAGTGCCGGACAGTCCAACACTGAAGCTTTCTTT.

The chain employs TRBV28 and TRBJ2-5; a weak D match, TRBD2 (6 bases). This CDR3 has 16 residues. CDR1 MDHEN and CDR2 SYDVKM come from the germline V gene. Trimming stripped 4 bases from V and 2 bases from J, with 17 bases between. CDR3 coding DNA: TGTGCCAGCAGTTCCCCCCCGGGCGCGGGACAAGAGACCCAGTACTTC. Amino acids: CASSSPPGAGQETQYF.